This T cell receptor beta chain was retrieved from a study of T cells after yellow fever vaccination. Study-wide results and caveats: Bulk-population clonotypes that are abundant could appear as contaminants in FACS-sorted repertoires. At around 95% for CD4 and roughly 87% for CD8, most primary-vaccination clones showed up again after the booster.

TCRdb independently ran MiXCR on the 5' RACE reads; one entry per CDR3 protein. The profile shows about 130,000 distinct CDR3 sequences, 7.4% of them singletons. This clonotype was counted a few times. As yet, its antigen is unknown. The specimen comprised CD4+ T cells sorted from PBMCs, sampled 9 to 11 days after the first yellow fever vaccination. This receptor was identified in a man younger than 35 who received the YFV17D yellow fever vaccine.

CDR3 residues: CASSSGLAGAYNEQFF. The DNA of the CDR3 is TGTGCCAGCAGCTCCGGACTAGCGGGAGCATACAATGAGCAGTTCTTC. The J gene is TRBJ2-1, the V gene TRBV7-9; 13 nucleotides align to TRBD2. CDR1 is SEHNR and CDR2 is FQNEAQ in the germline V gene (reference sequence). The trim removed 4 bases at V and 4 bases at J, leaving 4 bases unmatched. The CDR3 has 16 residues.